These 29 T cell receptor beta chains were all obtained from the same sample, sequenced in a study of blood T cell repertoires in COVID-19. Profiled with immunoSEQ multiplex PCR; TCRdb holds only in-frame clones, not every one. Found here are about 150,000 clones, around 80% of them singletons; the top ten hold 9.5% to 13%. Sample: peripheral blood. These TCRs come from a man in his 60s who had recovered from COVID-19.

This rearrangement joins TRBV12-3 or TRBV12-4 to TRBJ2-3; perhaps TRBD1 as D (5 bases). With 5 bases removed from V and 4 bases from J, the gap between germline ends came to 10 bases. This CDR3 contains 13 residues. CDR3 DNA sequence: TGTGCCAGCAGTCGCCAGACAGCAGATACGCAGTATTTT. Residues: CASSRQTADTQYF.

The sample holds one count of this clone. The rearrangement links TRBV24-1 to TRBJ2-3, with D possibly matching TRBD1 (5 bases). Looked up from germline, CDR1 is KGHDR and CDR2 is SFDVKD. The germline V and J ends were trimmed by 0 bases and 0 bases, with 9 bases remaining between them. The CDR3 length is 16 residues. The CDR3 protein is CATSDLGDRSTDTQYF. Here the CDR3 DNA reads TGTGCCACCAGTGATTTGGGCGACAGAAGCACAGATACGCAGTATTTT.

The CDR3 bases are TGTGCCAGCAGACCTAGCGAGTTTCCTTCCGGGGAGCTGTTTTTT. It specifies CASRPSEFPSGELFF. This chain joins TRBV2 and TRBJ2-2; possibly TRBD2 for D (6 bases). Trimming shortened V by 6 bases and J by 6 bases, and 17 bases separated the two germline ends. The CDR3 consists of 15 residues. Germline CDR1 and CDR2: SNHLY and FYNNEI.

V gene TRBV5-4 combines with J gene TRBJ1-4; weak D call: TRBD1 (5 bases). Germline V gene data show CDR1 as SGHNT and CDR2 as YYREEE (reference sequence). With 0 bases removed from V and 6 bases from J, the gap between germline ends came to 9 bases. The CDR3 is 14 residues long. CDR3 sequence (DNA): TGTGCCAGCAGCTTGGACGGGGGAGATGAAAAACTGTTTTTT. The encoded protein is CASSLDGGDEKLFF.

The rearrangement uses TRBV9 and TRBJ2-2; D may be TRBD1 (7 bases). The V end lost 4 bases, the J end lost 3 bases, and 16 bases lay between the germline ends. Germline CDR1 SGDLS, CDR2 YYNGEE. This CDR3 contains 16 residues. This chain's CDR3 is CASSLAAGGHTGELFF. The CDR3 bases are TGTGCCAGCAGCCTTGCGGCAGGGGGGCACACCGGGGAGCTGTTTTTT.

This rearrangement joins TRBV7-9 to TRBJ1-2, with no clear D. The CDR3 is 12 residues long. The germline V gene encodes CDR1 SEHNR and CDR2 FQNEAQ (reference sequence). Trimming left V 2 bases short and J 2 bases short, with 3 bases between. The CDR3 DNA is TGTGCCAGCAGCTTACAAAACTATGGCTACACCTTC. Protein sequence: CASSLQNYGYTF.

The chain's CDR3 is CASSPGTGTYEQYF. CDR3 DNA: TGTGCCAGCTCACCAGGGACAGGCACCTACGAGCAGTACTTC. The gene calls are TRBV18 and TRBJ2-7; 8 bases are shared with TRBD1. The CDR3 runs to 14 residues. J gave up 2 bases and V 2 bases, and 2 bases lay outside the gene matches. Germline lookup yields CDR1 KGHSH and CDR2 LQKENI.

The V and J genes are TRBV14 and TRBJ2-6, with 11 positions matching TRBD1. V trimming: 2 bases; J trimming: 7 bases; junction bases outside the gene matches: 10. This CDR3 spans 18 amino acids. Germline values: CDR1 SGHDN, CDR2 FVKESK. The CDR3 DNA follows: TGTGCCAGCAGCCAACGGACAGGGGGCTCAGTTATAGCCAACGTCCTGACTTTC. Its protein product is CASSQRTGGSVIANVLTF.

The chain links TRBV13 to TRBJ2-3; D remains ambiguous. The CDR3 is made up of 14 amino acids. Germline CDR1 reads PRHDT; CDR2 reads FYEKMQ (reference sequence). The V end lost 2 bases, the J end lost 2 bases, and 8 bases lay between the germline ends. The CDR3: CASSLRSYTDTQYF. The CDR3 nucleotides are TGTGCCAGCAGCTTACGGAGCTACACAGATACGCAGTATTTT.

The genes are TRBV19 and TRBJ1-6; TRBD1 matches at 7 bases. The germline gives CDR1 LNHDA, CDR2 SQIVND (reference sequence). The ends lost 5 bases at V and 6 bases at J; junction bases unmatched: 7. The CDR3 runs 15 residues. The CDR3 spells CASSVDRAGNSPLHF. The CDR3, as DNA: TGTGCCAGTAGTGTCGACAGGGCGGGTAATTCACCCCTCCACTTT. Looking up the rest from reference TRBV19 and TRBJ1-6 gives the full variable domain: DGGITQSPKYLFRKEGQNVTLSCEQNLNHDAMYWYRQDPGQGLRLIYYSQIVNDFQKGDIAEGYSVSREKKESFPLTVTSAQKNPTAFYLCASSVDRAGNSPLHFGNGTRLTVT.

The V and J genes are TRBV2 and TRBJ2-3; 10 bases align to TRBD1. The CDR3 covers 17 residues. Germline assignment: CDR1 SNHLY and CDR2 FYNNEI. The V gene end was trimmed by 0 bases and the J gene end by 2 bases; junction bases not matched to a gene: 5. CDR3 nucleotides: TGTGCCAGCAGTGAAGCCGGGGACAGGGGCTTCACAGATACGCAGTATTTT. Protein product: CASSEAGDRGFTDTQYF.

The chain combines TRBV6-6 with TRBJ2-6; D unclear. Germline V gene sequence: CDR1 MNHNY, CDR2 SVGAGI (reference sequence). V was cut by 2 bases and J by 1 base, with 3 bases left in between. The CDR3 runs to 14 residues. This chain's CDR3 is CASSYISGANVLTF. The DNA for the CDR3 is TGTGCCAGCAGTTACATATCTGGGGCCAACGTCCTGACTTTC.

The genes are TRBV6-2 or TRBV6-3 and TRBJ2-7, with 7 bases matching TRBD1. V shed 4 bases, J shed 1 base, and the junction held 7 bases outside the gene matches. The CDR3 is 15 residues long. CDR1 MNHEY and CDR2 SVGEGT come from the germline V gene. The CDR3 loop is CASSLGDSGSYEQYF. CDR3 DNA: TGTGCCAGCAGTTTGGGGGACAGCGGATCCTACGAGCAGTACTTC.

V usage is TRBV28 and J usage is TRBJ1-1; D unclear. The CDR3 runs to 13 residues. Germline V gene sequence: CDR1 MDHEN, CDR2 SYDVKM. Trimming cost V 5 bases and J 1 base, with 8 bases left between them. The CDR3 nucleotides are TGTGCCAGCAGTCCTTCCTGGAACACTGAAGCTTTCTTT. Amino acids: CASSPSWNTEAFF.

In its sample, this clone was seen a few times. This chain links TRBV18 with TRBJ1-3; TRBD1 agrees at 8 bases. The germline V gene encodes CDR1 KGHSH and CDR2 LQKENI. V lost 6 bases, J lost 0 bases, and 10 bases stayed unmatched. The CDR3 sequence is 17 residues long. The CDR3 is CASSSGTGVLSGNTIYF. CDR3 bases: TGTGCCAGCTCCAGCGGGACAGGAGTTCTCTCTGGAAACACCATATATTTT.

The V and J genes are TRBV6-6 and TRBJ1-1; perhaps TRBD1 as D (6 bases). CDR1 and CDR2 from the germline V gene are MNHNY and SVGAGI (reference sequence). The CDR3 loop spans 15 amino acids. Trimming took off 0 bases at V and 3 bases at J, with 11 bases between the two ends. This CDR3 is CASSYSGGGDTEAFF. The CDR3 DNA reads TGTGCCAGCAGTTACTCGGGAGGGGGGGACACTGAAGCTTTCTTT.

As concerns this clone: Other DNA sequences within the sample encode an identical CDR3. The chain combines TRBV24-1 with TRBJ1-2; D might be TRBD1 (6 bases). V was clipped by 4 bases and J by 2 bases, with 10 bases between them. The germline gives CDR1 KGHDR, CDR2 SFDVKD. This CDR3 contains 14 residues. The CDR3 spells CATSEDDRNYGYTF. DNA for the CDR3: TGTGCCACCAGTGAGGACGACAGGAACTATGGCTACACCTTC.

This rearrangement joins TRBV30 to TRBJ1-2; D is possibly TRBD1 (5 bases). Per the germline V gene, CDR1 is GTSNPN and CDR2 is SVGIG (reference sequence). The CDR3 contains 12 residues. Trimming cost V 4 bases and J 5 bases, with 11 bases left between them. The CDR3 reads CAWTVGPYGYTF. The CDR3 nucleotides are TGTGCCTGGACTGTGGGGCCTTATGGCTACACCTTC.

This chain uses TRBV6-2 or TRBV6-3 with TRBJ1-2, with D hard to call. With 4 bases removed from V and 5 bases from J, the gap between germline ends came to 14 bases. This CDR3 has 14 residues. Per germline, CDR1 MNHEY and CDR2 SVGEGT. CDR3 region: CASSSPSRGYGYTF. DNA of the CDR3: TGTGCCAGCAGTTCCCCCTCGAGAGGGTATGGCTACACCTTC.

This rearrangement joins TRBV28 to TRBJ2-5, with D possibly matching TRBD2 (6 bases). The CDR3 contains 11 residues. V was shortened by 8 bases and J by 5 bases, with 9 bases between the two germline ends. Germline V gene data show CDR1 as MDHEN and CDR2 as SYDVKM. The CDR3 region is CASWGEETQYF. For the CDR3, the DNA is TGTGCCAGCTGGGGGGAGGAGACCCAGTACTTC.

The chain links TRBV5-5 to TRBJ2-3; the match to TRBD1 covers 10 bases. J gave up 1 base and V 1 base, and 6 bases lay outside the gene matches. The CDR3 has 17 residues. Germline V gene data show CDR1 as SGHKS and CDR2 as YYEKEE (reference sequence). This CDR3 reads CASSLRGTGVGTDTQYF. The CDR3 region has the DNA TGTGCCAGCAGCTTGAGGGGGACAGGGGTCGGCACAGATACGCAGTATTTT.

The chain couples TRBV28 to TRBJ1-2; D not certain. Germline CDR1 MDHEN, CDR2 SYDVKM. The CDR3 has 14 amino acids. V was cut by 6 bases and J by 7 bases, with 18 bases left in between. The CDR3 loop is CASSPHGKIGGYTF. CDR3 bases: TGTGCCAGCAGCCCGCACGGGAAAATTGGTGGCTACACCTTC.

The table lists this clone with a count of one. The chain combines TRBV28 with TRBJ1-4, with D perhaps matching TRBD1 (6 bases). This CDR3 has 16 amino acids. The germline V gene encodes CDR1 MDHEN and CDR2 SYDVKM. V dropped 1 base and J dropped 4 bases, with 13 bases sitting between them. The CDR3 coding sequence is TGTGCCAGCAGTTTATACCCACAGGGCCGTAATGAAAAACTGTTTTTT. Encoded protein: CASSLYPQGRNEKLFF.

V gene TRBV4-3 combines with J gene TRBJ1-2; no reliable D call. Germline assignment: CDR1 LGHNA and CDR2 YSLEER. V lost 1 base and J lost 3, with 6 bases in between. This CDR3 region has 13 residues. CDR3 sequence reads: CASSQAQYYGYTF. Written as DNA, the CDR3 is TGCGCCAGCAGCCAAGCACAGTACTATGGCTACACCTTC.

The CDR3 here is CASSSPREPQETQYF. CDR3 DNA: TGTGCCAGCAGTTCGCCCCGGGAGCCTCAAGAGACCCAGTACTTC. The chain recombines TRBV28 with TRBJ2-5; tentative D call: TRBD2 (6 bases). The germline V and J ends were trimmed by 4 bases and 2 bases, with 14 bases remaining between them. Germline CDR1 is MDHEN and CDR2 is SYDVKM. This CDR3 is built from 15 residues. Variable domain in full (rest from reference TRBV28 and TRBJ2-5): DVKVTQSSRYLVKRTGEKVFLECVQDMDHENMFWYRQDPGLGLRLIYFSYDVKMKEKGDIPEGYSVSREKKERFSLILESASTNQTSMYLCASSSPREPQETQYFGPGTRLLVL.

V usage is TRBV5-6 and J usage is TRBJ1-4; 9 bases agree with TRBD1. J gave up 5 bases and V 0 bases, and 5 bases lay outside the gene matches. The CDR3 is made up of 16 amino acids. Germline V gene lookup returns CDR1 SGHDT and CDR2 YYEEEE. The CDR3 region is CASSLALGTGNEKLFF. The CDR3 region has the DNA TGTGCCAGCAGCTTGGCCCTAGGGACAGGGAATGAAAAACTGTTTTTT. The full variable domain, in which reference TRBV5-6 and TRBJ1-4 provide the parts outside the CDR3, is DAGVTQSPTHLIKTRGQQVTLRCSPKSGHDTVSWYQQALGQGPQFIFQYYEEEERQRGNFPDRFSGHQFPNYSSELNVNALLLGDSALYLCASSLALGTGNEKLFFGSGTQLSVL.

The V call is TRBV7-2, the J call TRBJ2-1, with a weak D call TRBD2 (6 bases). CDR1 and CDR2 (germline): SGHTA, FQGNSA. V was shortened by 4 bases and J by 9 bases, with 22 bases between the two germline ends. The CDR3 contains 16 residues. Written as DNA, the CDR3 is TGTGCCAGCAGCTACTGGGAGGAGGCGGGTACAATTGAGCAGTTCTTC. This sequence encodes CASSYWEEAGTIEQFF. The variable domain in full, with the rest retrieved from reference TRBV7-2 and TRBJ2-1, is GAGVSQSPSNKVTEKGKDVELRCDPISGHTALYWYRQSLGQGLEFLIYFQGNSAPDKSGLPSDRFSAERTGGSVSTLTIQRTQQEDSAVYLCASSYWEEAGTIEQFFGPGTRLTVL.

In its sample, this clone was seen a few times. This chain connects TRBV4-1 to TRBJ2-3, with D possibly matching TRBD2 (5 bases). The V gene's germline CDR1 is MGHRA and CDR2 YSYEKL. The V end was cut by 6 bases, the J end by 4 bases, with 14 bases between. This CDR3 has 14 residues. CDR3 sequence reads: CASRYGVDADTQYF. In DNA, the CDR3 is TGCGCCAGCAGGTACGGGGTGGATGCAGATACGCAGTATTTT.

J is TRBJ1-2 and V is TRBV28; no clear D gene. The length of the CDR3 is 12 residues. Germline CDR1 reads MDHEN; CDR2 reads SYDVKM. V gave up 8 bases and J gave up 7 bases, with 14 bases separating them. As DNA, the CDR3 is TGTGCCAGCTGTCGGGGAGGAGGTGGCTACACCTTC. This sequence encodes CASCRGGGGYTF.